These 20 T cell receptor beta chains came from one sample sequenced in a study of blood T cell repertoires in COVID-19. TCRdb's copy holds only in-frame clones and misses some; the assay was immunoSEQ multiplex PCR. The profile shows roughly 250,000 clones, about 90% of them singletons. Specimen: PBMCs or T cells enriched from blood (not recorded which). All receptors come from a woman aged 30 to 39 with acute COVID-19.

V gene TRBV6-6 combines with J gene TRBJ2-1; TRBD2 matches at 9 bases. Germline trimming cut 5 bases from V and 7 bases from J; bases unmatched to any gene: 9. CDR3 size: 15 residues. In germline, CDR1 is MNHNY, CDR2 SVGAGI (reference sequence). In DNA form, the CDR3 reads TGTGCCAGCAGTCCCCGCCTAGCGGGAATGAATGAGCAGTTCTTC. Translated, it gives CASSPRLAGMNEQFF.

CDR3 DNA sequence: TGCAGCGTACGGACAGGGGGGACTGAAGCTTTCTTT. This codes for CSVRTGGTEAFF. The chain couples TRBV29-1 to TRBJ1-1, with 10 bases fitting TRBD1. J was trimmed by 5 bases and V by 6 bases; bases with no gene match: 3. This CDR3 has 12 amino acids. In germline, CDR1 is SQVTM, CDR2 ANQGSEA.

The chain links TRBV19 to TRBJ2-7; D is perhaps TRBD1 (6 bases). V was cut by 4 bases and J by 6 bases, with 10 bases left in between. CDR1 is LNHDA, CDR2 SQIVND, per germline (reference sequence). This CDR3 region has 12 residues. CDR3 loop: CASSTQGREQYF. The CDR3 DNA reads TGTGCCAGTAGTACACAGGGTCGCGAGCAGTACTTC.

DNA of the CDR3: TGTGCCAGTAGTATGGGACAGGGGCCAGATACGCAGTATTTT. This encodes CASSMGQGPDTQYF. The chain uses TRBV19 and TRBJ2-3, with TRBD1 matching 10 bases. The CDR3 sequence is 14 residues long. Germline V gene sequence: CDR1 LNHDA, CDR2 SQIVND (reference sequence). V was pared by 3 bases and J by 4 bases, with 1 base of the junction left unmatched. The complete variable domain, with remaining parts taken from reference TRBV19 and TRBJ2-3, reads DGGITQSPKYLFRKEGQNVTLSCEQNLNHDAMYWYRQDPGQGLRLIYYSQIVNDFQKGDIAEGYSVSREKKESFPLTVTSAQKNPTAFYLCASSMGQGPDTQYFGPGTRLTVL.

The V call is TRBV11-3, the J call TRBJ2-1; 10 nucleotides line up with TRBD2. Germline loops: CDR1 SGHNT, CDR2 YENEEA. The CDR3 is 15 residues long. Trimming took 1 base from V and 7 from J; bases not matched to a gene: 4. The CDR3 is CASSLVSGGVNEQFF. CDR3 bases: TGTGCCAGCAGCTTAGTAAGCGGGGGGGTTAATGAGCAGTTCTTC.

V usage is TRBV5-6 and J usage is TRBJ1-2; D not certain. CDR1 and CDR2 (germline): SGHDT, YYEEEE. Trimming pared 1 base from V and 2 bases from J, leaving 9 bases between. The CDR3 runs to 14 residues. The CDR3 sequence is CASSLYRSNYGYTF. In DNA, the CDR3 is TGTGCCAGCAGCTTGTACCGGTCCAACTATGGCTACACCTTC.

In this sample, this clone turned up once. The chain recombines TRBV2 with TRBJ2-3; maybe TRBD1 (5 bases). Trimming stripped 5 bases from V and 7 bases from J, with 10 bases between. The CDR3 runs to 12 residues. Germline V gene lookup returns CDR1 SNHLY and CDR2 FYNNEI. CDR3: CASSPDRNTQYF. Written as DNA, the CDR3 is TGTGCCAGCAGTCCCGACAGAAATACGCAGTATTTT. The variable domain in full, with the rest retrieved from reference TRBV2 and TRBJ2-3, is EPEVTQTPSHQVTQMGQEVILRCVPISNHLYFYWYRQILGQKVEFLVSFYNNEISEKSEIFDDQFSVERPDGSNFTLKIRSTKLEDSAMYFCASSPDRNTQYFGPGTRLTVL.

The V gene is TRBV6-5, the J gene TRBJ1-1, with D uncertain. The V gene lost 6 bases and the J gene lost 2 bases, with 10 bases spanning the gap. CDR3 length: 13 amino acids. Germline loops: CDR1 MNHEY, CDR2 SVGAGI. In nucleotides, the CDR3 is TGTGCCAGCAGCGCAACATACAACACTGAAGCTTTCTTT. Its translation: CASSATYNTEAFF.

This rearrangement joins TRBV19 to TRBJ1-2; D remains ambiguous. This CDR3 has 13 amino acids. Trimming cost V 7 bases and J 4 bases, with 13 bases left between them. The V gene's germline CDR1 is LNHDA and CDR2 SQIVND (reference sequence). CDR3 region: CASTSLGIYGYTF. The DNA of the CDR3 is TGTGCCAGTACCTCTCTCGGGATCTATGGCTACACCTTC.

CDR3 protein: CASSLTPGVQETQYF. CDR3 nucleotides: TGTGCCAGCAGCTTAACCCCGGGGGTACAAGAGACCCAGTACTTC. The chain uses TRBV11-1 and TRBJ2-5, with a weak D call TRBD2 (6 bases). This CDR3 has 15 amino acids. V was trimmed by 2 bases and J by 2 bases, leaving 12 bases between them. Germline CDR1 is SGHAT and CDR2 is FQDESV (reference sequence).

V gene TRBV5-1 combines with J gene TRBJ2-5; 7 bases fit TRBD1. Looked up from germline, CDR1 is SGHRS and CDR2 is YFSETQ. The junction had 7 bases not matched to a gene; V was cut back by 3 bases and J by 5 bases. The CDR3 sequence is 14 residues long. The CDR3 nucleotides are TGCGCCAGCAGCTCGTCAGGGGGTTGGGAGACCCAGTACTTC. Amino acids: CASSSSGGWETQYF.

This clone was seen only once. The chain couples TRBV3-1 (or the pseudogene TRBV3-2) to TRBJ1-1, with D unclear. CDR1 is LGHDT and CDR2 is YNNKEL in the germline V gene (reference sequence). This CDR3 has 13 amino acids. V lost 1 base and J lost 4, with 7 bases in between. The CDR3, as DNA: TGTGCCAGCAGCCAAGTGTCCGGCACTGAAGCTTTCTTT. This translates into CASSQVSGTEAFF.

The V call is TRBV6-5, the J call TRBJ2-3, with D perhaps matching TRBD2 (6 bases). The germline V and J ends were trimmed by 4 bases and 6 bases, with 14 bases remaining between them. The CDR3 runs to 14 residues. CDR1 is MNHEY, CDR2 SVGAGI, per germline. The DNA for the CDR3 is TGTGCCAGCAGTTCTACTAGCCGGGGGGATACGCAGTATTTT. It is translated as CASSSTSRGDTQYF.

Comment on this clone: The same CDR3 is also encoded by other DNA sequences in this sample. The rearrangement links TRBV6-1 to TRBJ1-2; D may be TRBD1 (6 bases). Per the germline V gene, CDR1 is MNHNS and CDR2 is SASEGT. Trimming pared 3 bases from V and 3 bases from J, leaving 8 bases between. The CDR3 contains 13 residues. The DNA for the CDR3 is TGTGCCAGCAGTGAGACAGGCTACTATGGCTACACCTTC. This sequence encodes CASSETGYYGYTF.

This chain connects TRBV10-3 to TRBJ2-5, with 15 bases aligning to TRBD2. Germline CDR1 is ENHRY and CDR2 is SYGVKD. With V trimmed by 10 bases and J by 1 base, 4 bases remained unmatched. CDR3 length: 15 amino acids. The CDR3 coding sequence is TGTGCCAGCGGGACTAGCGGGGGGTTCCAAGAGACCCAGTACTTC. This gives the protein CASGTSGGFQETQYF.

This chain links TRBV9 with TRBJ1-6; a possible D gene is TRBD1 (6 bases). CDR3 length: 15 amino acids. From germline, CDR1 is SGDLS and CDR2 YYNGEE. The V end was cut by 0 bases, the J end by 6 bases, with 10 bases between. The CDR3, as DNA: TGTGCCAGCAGCGTAGGCGGGGGGCCTAATTCACCCCTCCACTTT. It translates to CASSVGGGPNSPLHF. The full variable domain, with the rest looked up from reference TRBV9 and TRBJ1-6, is DSGVTQTPKHLITATGQRVTLRCSPRSGDLSVYWYQQSLDQGLQFLIQYYNGEERAKGNILERFSAQQFPDLHSELNLSSLELGDSALYFCASSVGGGPNSPLHFGNGTRLTVT.

The V gene is TRBV29-1, the J gene TRBJ1-2; no clear D. Germline V gene lookup returns CDR1 SQVTM and CDR2 ANQGSEA. Trimming took 6 bases from V and 8 from J, leaving 7 bases between them. This CDR3 spans 9 amino acids. CDR3 bases: TGCAGCGTACCCGGGGGCTACACCTTC. This encodes CSVPGGYTF.

The chain combines TRBV5-1 with TRBJ1-1; 7 nucleotides match TRBD1. V gave up 0 bases and J gave up 4 bases; unmatched junction bases: 6. The CDR3 length is 15 residues. CDR1 SGHRS and CDR2 YFSETQ come from the germline V gene. The CDR3, as DNA: TGCGCCAGCAGCTTGGTGCAGGGGGGTTTCACTGAAGCTTTCTTT. Encoded protein: CASSLVQGGFTEAFF.

V is TRBV19 and J is TRBJ2-4; 8 bases map to TRBD2. The ends lost 4 bases at V and 3 bases at J; junction bases unmatched: 17. The V gene's germline CDR1 is LNHDA and CDR2 SQIVND (reference sequence). CDR3 length equals 19 residues. Here the CDR3 DNA reads TGTGCCAGTAGTAAACGAATAGGTCAGCGGGAGTTGGGCAAAAACATTCAGTACTTC. Protein: CASSKRIGQRELGKNIQYF.

The chain has TRBV7-8 and TRBJ2-7, with TRBD2 matching over 9 bases. V lost 3 bases to trimming and J lost 5 bases; unmatched junction nucleotides: 5. CDR3 length: 14 amino acids. Germline CDR1 reads SGHVS; CDR2 reads FQNEAQ. CDR3 residues: CASSFLPSGNEQYF. The CDR3 bases are TGTGCCAGCAGCTTCCTTCCTAGCGGGAACGAGCAGTACTTC.